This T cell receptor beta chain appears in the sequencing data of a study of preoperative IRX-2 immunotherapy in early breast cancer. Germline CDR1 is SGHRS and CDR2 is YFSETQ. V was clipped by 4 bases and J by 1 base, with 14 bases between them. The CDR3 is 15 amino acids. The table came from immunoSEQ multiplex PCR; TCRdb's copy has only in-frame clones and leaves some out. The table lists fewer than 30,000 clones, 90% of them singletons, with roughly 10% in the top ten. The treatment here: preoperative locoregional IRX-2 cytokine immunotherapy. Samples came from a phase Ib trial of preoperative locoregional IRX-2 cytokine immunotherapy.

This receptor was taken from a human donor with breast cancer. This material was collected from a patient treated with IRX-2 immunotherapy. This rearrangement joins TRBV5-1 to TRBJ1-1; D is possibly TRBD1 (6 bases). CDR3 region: CASSLLRGENTEAFF. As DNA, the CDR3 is TGCGCCAGCAGCCTCCTCAGGGGCGAGAACACTGAAGCTTTCTTT.